This T cell receptor (beta chain) emerged from a study of CD8 T cells in Susac syndrome. General study findings and limits: Only a relatively small number of individuals were included in the TCR sequencing and HLA analysis.

TCR beta sequencing was performed on blood CD8+ and CD4+ T cells. While CD8+ and CD4+ T cells were isolated negatively, TEMRA cells were enriched by FACS. Random hexamers primed reverse transcription of about 0.5 to 1 ug RNA. Amplification of TCR beta CDR3 used immunoSEQ multiplex PCR across 54 Vbeta and 13 Jbeta. TCRdb re-analysed the immunoSEQ multiplex PCR reads in MiXCR, keeping a single row per CDR3 protein. The data show 150,000 to 200,000 distinct CDR3 sequences, roughly 92% seen once. About this clonotype itself: No antigen is known for it.

This sequence was found in a human donor with multiple sclerosis. The sequencing sample was made of CD4+ T cells from PBMCs.

This chain's CDR3 is CASSERAGGLNEQFF. DNA of the CDR3: TGTGCCAGCAGTGAACGGGCGGGGGGGCTGAATGAGCAGTTCTTC. The genes are TRBV2 and TRBJ2-1, with 9 bases lining up with TRBD2. This CDR3 has 15 amino acids. Germline assignment: CDR1 SNHLY and CDR2 FYNNEI. V was clipped by 2 bases and J by 7 bases; unmatched bases: 6.